The 32 T cell receptor beta chains listed next were all sequenced from one sample in a study of cytomegalovirus exposure and HLA in healthy donors (dated by TCRdb to 2016 to 2017). Library method: the immunoSEQ multiplex PCR assay. For the multiplex PCR, a mixture combining 60 forward primers for TCR Vbeta segments and 13 reverse primers for TCR Jbeta segments was used. Entries here come from immuneACCESS through TCRdb and include only in-frame sequences with V and J called. Some clones fail to appear in such tables; in the studies checked, an unresolved V gene covers under half of the shortfall, and the cause of the remainder is unknown. Within this sample are 95,000 to 150,000 clones, with more than 9% of them counted one time only. Under 6% of the sample comes from the top ten. What was sequenced was PBMCs. These TCRs come from a young woman in good health and CMV-seropositive.

This clone was seen more than once but under ten times. Other DNA sequences of this sample code for an identical CDR3. The chain links TRBV5-8 to TRBJ1-1; D may be TRBD1 (5 bases). The V end was cut by 6 bases, the J end by 4 bases, with 13 bases between. Per the germline V gene, CDR1 is SGHTS and CDR2 is YDEGEE. The CDR3 contains 13 residues. The CDR3 sequence is CASIFPRGTEAFF. The CDR3 DNA sequence: TGTGCCAGCATCTTTCCTAGGGGCACTGAAGCTTTCTTT.

This clone was found a few times. The rearrangement links TRBV5-1 to TRBJ2-3; TRBD2 matches at 8 bases. This CDR3 is 16 amino acids long. V lost 0 bases, J lost 4 bases, and 7 bases stayed unmatched. Germline CDR1 and CDR2: SGHRS and YFSETQ. CDR3 DNA: TGCGCCAGCAGCTTGGCCTCCTGGCGGGAGGCAGATACGCAGTATTTT. Translation gives CASSLASWREADTQYF.

A few counts support this clone. V is TRBV10-3 and J is TRBJ2-1, with 8 nucleotides matching TRBD2. Germline loops: CDR1 ENHRY, CDR2 SYGVKD. Losses at the gene ends were 9 bases for V and 9 bases for J; bases not matched to a gene: 13. CDR3 length: 14 amino acids. CDR3 sequence (DNA): TGTGCCATGAGGAGAGCGGGAGTAGGTGGTGAGCAGTTCTTC. Its protein is CAMRRAGVGGEQFF.

This clone was seen a handful of times. This chain joins TRBV7-3 and TRBJ2-1; 10 bases agree with TRBD2. Per the germline V gene, CDR1 is SGHTA and CDR2 is FQGTGA. The CDR3 is made up of 15 amino acids. Trimming removed 5 bases from V and 2 bases from J; junction bases left unmatched: 3. CDR3 amino acids: CASSALAGAYNEQFF. The CDR3 bases are TGTGCCAGCAGCGCCCTAGCGGGAGCCTACAATGAGCAGTTCTTC.

This clone has more than one count but fewer than ten. This chain connects TRBV6-5 to TRBJ2-7; D is perhaps TRBD1 (7 bases). Germline CDR1 MNHEY, CDR2 SVGAGI. The CDR3 totals 16 residues. Trimming took off 0 bases at V and 2 bases at J, with 14 bases between the two ends. The CDR3 nucleotides read TGTGCCAGCAGTTACTCGGGCAGGGGGGCGGCCTACGAGCAGTACTTC. Translated, it gives CASSYSGRGAAYEQYF.

This clone was observed a few times. This chain connects TRBV7-2 to TRBJ2-7, with D possibly matching TRBD2 (5 bases). The length of the CDR3 is 14 residues. The V gene's germline CDR1 is SGHTA and CDR2 FQGNSA. The germline V and J ends were trimmed by 3 bases and 4 bases, with 13 bases remaining between them. The CDR3 nucleotides are TGTGCCAGCAGCTTGGCGGGTCTCCCTTACGAGCAGTACTTC. Protein sequence: CASSLAGLPYEQYF.

This clone was seen a few times. The chain links TRBV7-2 to TRBJ1-2; 8 bases are a match to TRBD1. Trimming took 5 bases from V and 8 from J; bases not matched to a gene: 13. The CDR3 spans 15 residues. Germline-derived CDR1 and CDR2 are SGHTA and FQGNSA. The CDR3 reads CASSLGTGLGHGYTF. In DNA form, the CDR3 reads TGTGCCAGCAGCCTAGGGACAGGCCTGGGTCACGGCTACACCTTC. Looking up the rest from reference TRBV7-2 and TRBJ1-2 gives the full variable domain: GAGVSQSPSNKVTEKGKDVELRCDPISGHTALYWYRQSLGQGLEFLIYFQGNSAPDKSGLPSDRFSAERTGGSVSTLTIQRTQQEDSAVYLCASSLGTGLGHGYTFGSGTRLTVV.

This sequence joins TRBV9 and TRBJ2-3; D not certain. V dropped 3 bases and J dropped 11 bases, with 13 bases sitting between them. Germline V gene data show CDR1 as SGDLS and CDR2 as YYNGEE. This CDR3 spans 12 amino acids. CDR3 nucleotides: TGTGCCAGCAGCGCCCCTAGTGGAAGGCAGTATTTT. The encoded protein is CASSAPSGRQYF.

The rearrangement links TRBV2 to TRBJ1-5, with TRBD1 identical over 8 bases. Germline assignment: CDR1 SNHLY and CDR2 FYNNEI. Trimming took 5 bases from V and 4 from J; bases not matched to a gene: 13. This CDR3 is 17 amino acids long. The CDR3 nucleotides read TGTGCCAGCAGTAGATCCCCGTACACAGGGGGGAATCAGCCCCAGCATTTT. It translates to CASSRSPYTGGNQPQHF.

This clone was counted between two and nine times. The V call is TRBV12-5, the J call TRBJ1-2; 9 nucleotides line up with TRBD1. The germline gives CDR1 LGHNT, CDR2 FRNRAP. Trimming took 6 bases from V and 8 from J; bases not matched to a gene: 13. The CDR3 has 15 amino acids. CDR3 residues: CASGHRDRVLDGYTF. In nucleotides, the CDR3 is TGTGCTAGTGGCCACCGGGACAGGGTTTTAGACGGCTACACCTTC.

The V call is TRBV11-3, the J call TRBJ1-1; D is ambiguous. The CDR3 length is 13 residues. CDR1 and CDR2 from the germline V gene are SGHNT and YENEEA. Between the trimmed V and J ends, which lost 4 bases and 11 bases, there was a span of 17 bases. This CDR3 is CASSSNREAGAFF. The DNA for the CDR3 is TGTGCCAGCAGCTCCAACCGGGAGGCGGGGGCTTTCTTT.

This clone was observed a few times. The V gene is TRBV6-4, the J gene TRBJ2-3, with 10 bases identical to TRBD2. The CDR3 loop spans 16 amino acids. The germline CDR1 and CDR2 sequences are MRHNA and SNTAGT. The V segment lost 2 bases and the J segment 5 bases; nucleotides outside the gene matches: 7. CDR3 amino acids: CASSDEAGGPGDTQYF. CDR3 sequence (DNA): TGTGCCAGCAGTGACGAAGCGGGAGGGCCTGGAGATACGCAGTATTTT.

This clone has just a few counts. J is TRBJ2-4 and V is TRBV6-5; a weak D match, TRBD2 (6 bases). V was pared by 0 bases and J by 8 bases, with 14 bases between. Germline V gene sequence: CDR1 MNHEY, CDR2 SVGAGI. This CDR3 comprises 15 residues. CDR3 in DNA: TGTGCCAGCAGTTACTCGGGACTCCCTATAGACATTCAGTACTTC. Residues: CASSYSGLPIDIQYF.

The genes are TRBV2 and TRBJ2-3; 9 bases line up with TRBD1. In germline, CDR1 is SNHLY, CDR2 FYNNEI. With 6 bases clipped from V and 0 bases from J, the junction kept 10 bases outside the gene matches. The CDR3 loop spans 17 amino acids. The CDR3 sequence: CASRRDRVASSTDTQYF. As DNA, the CDR3 is TGTGCCAGCAGGAGGGACAGGGTCGCTTCCAGCACAGATACGCAGTATTTT.

The chain recombines TRBV7-9 with TRBJ1-2; the D gene is possibly TRBD1 (6 bases). V was clipped by 5 bases and J by 3 bases, with 10 bases between them. The CDR3 runs 13 residues. CDR1 is SEHNR, CDR2 FQNEAQ, per germline (reference sequence). CDR3 region: CASSPQGDYGYTF. The CDR3 coding sequence is TGTGCCAGCAGCCCACAGGGAGACTATGGCTACACCTTC.

The CDR3 here is CAWRREPTDTQYF. The DNA of the CDR3 is TGTGCCTGGCGGCGGGAGCCCACAGATACGCAGTATTTT. The chain employs TRBV7-9 and TRBJ2-3; 7 bases fit TRBD2. Germline lookup yields CDR1 SEHNR and CDR2 FQNEAQ (reference sequence). J was trimmed by 2 bases and V by 11 bases; bases with no gene match: 7. The CDR3 has 13 amino acids.

In this sample, this clone turned up a few times. The gene calls are TRBV2 and TRBJ1-2; 12 bases fit TRBD1. CDR3 length: 14 residues. Per the germline V gene, CDR1 is SNHLY and CDR2 is FYNNEI. Trimming removed 8 bases from V and 7 bases from J; junction bases left unmatched: 8. Written as DNA, the CDR3 is TGTGCCAGCCGACCGGGACAGGGGGCATTTGGCTACACCTTC. Residues: CASRPGQGAFGYTF.

A note on this clone: Other DNA sequences in the same sample also yield this CDR3. This chain connects TRBV1 to TRBJ2-7; the table's D call TRBD2 went unverified against the DNA. TRBV1 corresponds to a pseudogene. CDR3 length equals 16 residues. The CDR3, as DNA: TGCACCAGCAGCCATAACGGGACTAGCGTCCCCTACGAGCAGTACTTC. This translates into CTSSHNGTSVPYEQYF.

The V and J genes are TRBV11-3 and TRBJ2-5; tentatively, D is TRBD1 (6 bases). V was cut by 4 bases and J by 5 bases, with 14 bases left in between. The CDR3 length is 14 residues. Germline V gene lookup returns CDR1 SGHNT and CDR2 YENEEA. The CDR3 coding sequence is TGTGCCAGCAGCTCCTACAGGGTCTCCGAGACCCAGTACTTC. Protein product: CASSSYRVSETQYF.

The J gene is TRBJ2-3, the V gene TRBV29-1; D gene ambiguous. Deletions cut 7 bases from V and 6 bases from J, with 23 bases between. The CDR3 extends over 15 amino acids. The germline V gene has CDR1 SQVTM and CDR2 ANQGSEA. The CDR3 sequence is CSGFEGKRYVDTQYF. The CDR3 nucleotides are TGCAGCGGCTTCGAAGGCAAGCGCTATGTCGATACGCAGTATTTT.

V is TRBV6-1 and J is TRBJ1-4; a possible D gene is TRBD1 (6 bases). Germline CDR1 is MNHNS and CDR2 is SASEGT. The CDR3 is 15 amino acids. V shed 6 bases and J shed 7 bases, with 18 bases lying between them. CDR3 DNA sequence: TGTGCCAGCAGCGCAGGGGTCCTGTTTTTTGAAAAACTGTTTTTT. Amino acids: CASSAGVLFFEKLFF.

There are many counts of this clone. CDR3 nucleotide sequence: TGTGCCAGCAGCCTCGAGGGCAGGGGCTACACCTTC. It is translated as CASSLEGRGYTF. The chain employs TRBV6-6 and TRBJ1-2, with no clear D. Germline V gene lookup returns CDR1 MNHNY and CDR2 SVGAGI (reference sequence). Trimming removed 6 bases at V and 8 bases at J, with 13 bases between. CDR3 size: 12 residues.

The chain combines TRBV27 with TRBJ2-2; TRBD2 agrees at 8 bases. The germline CDR1 and CDR2 sequences are MNHEY and SMNVEV (reference sequence). This CDR3 is 16 amino acids long. J lost 5 bases, V lost 5 bases, and 10 bases had no gene match. CDR3 nucleotide sequence: TGTGCCAGCAGTCCTCGGGGGGGGCGACAAACCGGGGAGCTGTTTTTT. Translating it yields CASSPRGGRQTGELFF.

This clone was detected a few times. V and J are TRBV7-9 and TRBJ2-4; D is ambiguous. V lost 0 bases and J 7 bases, leaving 10 bases between the germline ends. CDR3 length: 14 amino acids. CDR1 is SEHNR and CDR2 is FQNEAQ in the germline V gene (reference sequence). CDR3 loop: CASSLAKSTNIQYF. CDR3 bases: TGTGCCAGCAGCTTAGCCAAGAGTACGAACATTCAGTACTTC. Based on the CDR3 plus reference TRBV7-9 and TRBJ2-4, the full variable domain is DTGVSQNPRHKITKRGQNVTFRCDPISEHNRLYWYRQTLGQGPEFLTYFQNEAQLEKSRLLSDRFSAERPKGSFSTLEIQRTEQGDSAMYLCASSLAKSTNIQYFGAGTRLSVL.

The J gene is TRBJ2-7, the V gene TRBV21-1; the table assigns TRBD1, which was not confirmed against the DNA. TRBV21-1 is flagged as a pseudogene. CDR3 length equals 15 residues. The CDR3 region has the DNA TGTGCCAGCCCCCGGGATTACAGGGGACCCCTAGGATGGTACTTC. This translates into CASPRDYRGPLGWYF.

This clone was recorded a few times. The chain carries TRBV2 and TRBJ2-1; no reliable D call. CDR1 SNHLY and CDR2 FYNNEI come from the germline V gene. This CDR3 is 14 amino acids long. V was pared by 2 bases and J by 1 base, with 6 bases between. CDR3 residues: CASSEQVSYNEQFF. Here the CDR3 DNA reads TGTGCCAGCAGTGAACAGGTGTCCTACAATGAGCAGTTCTTC.

In this sample, this clone turned up a few times. V gene TRBV6-6 combines with J gene TRBJ2-7, with D perhaps TRBD2 (6 bases). Trimming took off 2 bases at V and 6 bases at J, with 17 bases between the two ends. This CDR3 has 15 residues. Germline V lookup: CDR1 MNHNY, CDR2 SVGAGI (reference sequence). In nucleotides, the CDR3 is TGTGCCAGCAGTTACGTGAAGGAGGGCCGCAGCGAGCAGTACTTC. Translation gives CASSYVKEGRSEQYF.

The chain recombines TRBV27 with TRBJ2-3, with TRBD1 matching over 9 bases. The CDR3 runs to 16 residues. Germline loops: CDR1 MNHEY, CDR2 SMNVEV (reference sequence). J gave up 2 bases and V 5 bases, and 8 bases lay outside the gene matches. The CDR3 region has the DNA TGTGCCAGCAGTACAGGGACAGGGCCCACCACAGATACGCAGTATTTT. Protein product: CASSTGTGPTTDTQYF.

The rearrangement uses TRBV25-1 and TRBJ2-7; D is unresolved. Germline assignment: CDR1 MGHDK and CDR2 SYGVNS. The CDR3 consists of 12 residues. Trimming stripped 7 bases from V and 2 bases from J, with 9 bases between. This CDR3 is CASMGRAYEQYF. The DNA of the CDR3 is TGTGCCAGCATGGGCCGAGCCTACGAGCAGTACTTC.

A few counts support this clone. This chain links TRBV27 with TRBJ1-5; 7 bases align to TRBD1. Germline values: CDR1 MNHEY, CDR2 SMNVEV (reference sequence). Trimming took 6 bases from V and 7 from J; bases not matched to a gene: 12. CDR3 length: 15 residues. This CDR3 reads CASRRDRGQVQPQHF. The CDR3 bases are TGTGCCAGCAGAAGGGATAGGGGGCAGGTCCAGCCCCAGCATTTT.

The rearrangement links TRBV6-5 to TRBJ2-7, with 11 bases identical to TRBD2. The CDR3 covers 15 residues. V lost 5 bases and J lost 0; bases outside the gene matches: 3. CDR1 and CDR2 from the germline V gene are MNHEY and SVGAGI. CDR3 nucleotide sequence: TGTGCCAGCAGTCTGACTAGCGGGGTCTCCTACGAGCAGTACTTC. Translated, it gives CASSLTSGVSYEQYF.

J is TRBJ1-2 and V is TRBV9, with D possibly matching TRBD1 (5 bases). CDR3 length: 14 amino acids. V was cut by 4 bases and J by 5 bases, with 15 bases left in between. CDR1 and CDR2 from the germline V gene are SGDLS and YYNGEE. CDR3: CASSPGGLGYGYTF. In DNA form, the CDR3 reads TGTGCCAGCAGCCCCGGGGGACTTGGGTATGGCTACACCTTC.